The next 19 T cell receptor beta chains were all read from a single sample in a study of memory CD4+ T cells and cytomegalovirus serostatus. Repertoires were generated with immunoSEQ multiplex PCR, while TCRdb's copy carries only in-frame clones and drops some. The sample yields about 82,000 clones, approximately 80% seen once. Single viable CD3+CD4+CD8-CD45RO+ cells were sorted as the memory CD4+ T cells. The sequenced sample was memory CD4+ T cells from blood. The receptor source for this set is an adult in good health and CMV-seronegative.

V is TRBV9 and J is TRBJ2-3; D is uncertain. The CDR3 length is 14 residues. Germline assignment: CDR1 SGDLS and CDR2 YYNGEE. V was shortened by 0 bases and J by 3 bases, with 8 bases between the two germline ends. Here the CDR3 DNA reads TGTGCCAGCAGCGTAGGGGTGGGTACAGATACGCAGTATTTT. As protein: CASSVGVGTDTQYF.

The CDR3 sequence: CASSPSGQSSGTNYGYTF. The DNA of the CDR3 is TGTGCCAGCTCACCTAGCGGACAGTCCTCTGGCACTAACTATGGCTACACCTTC. The chain couples TRBV18 to TRBJ1-2; D perhaps matches TRBD1 (6 bases). The CDR3 is 18 residues long. The V end lost 3 bases, the J end lost 0 bases, and 20 bases lay between the germline ends. The germline V gene encodes CDR1 KGHSH and CDR2 LQKENI.

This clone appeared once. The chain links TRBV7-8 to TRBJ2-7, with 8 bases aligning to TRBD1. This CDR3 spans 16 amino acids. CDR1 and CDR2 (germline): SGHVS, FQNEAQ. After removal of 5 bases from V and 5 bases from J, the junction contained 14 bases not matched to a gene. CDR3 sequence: CASSRTIRGLFDEQYF. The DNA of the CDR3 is TGTGCCAGCAGCCGTACAATCAGGGGGCTGTTTGACGAGCAGTACTTC. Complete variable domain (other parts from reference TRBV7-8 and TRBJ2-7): GAGVSQSPRYKVAKRGQDVALRCDPISGHVSLFWYQQALGQGPEFLTYFQNEAQLDKSGLPSDRFFAERPEGSVSTLKIQRTQQEDSAVYLCASSRTIRGLFDEQYFGPGTRLTVT.

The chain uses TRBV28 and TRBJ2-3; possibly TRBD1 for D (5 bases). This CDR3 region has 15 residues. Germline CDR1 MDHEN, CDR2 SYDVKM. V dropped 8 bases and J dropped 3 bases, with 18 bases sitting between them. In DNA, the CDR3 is TGTGCCAGCTTCCCGCAGGGTTTAGGTACAGATACGCAGTATTTT. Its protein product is CASFPQGLGTDTQYF. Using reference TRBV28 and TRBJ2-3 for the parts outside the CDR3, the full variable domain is DVKVTQSSRYLVKRTGEKVFLECVQDMDHENMFWYRQDPGLGLRLIYFSYDVKMKEKGDIPEGYSVSREKKERFSLILESASTNQTSMYLCASFPQGLGTDTQYFGPGTRLTVL.

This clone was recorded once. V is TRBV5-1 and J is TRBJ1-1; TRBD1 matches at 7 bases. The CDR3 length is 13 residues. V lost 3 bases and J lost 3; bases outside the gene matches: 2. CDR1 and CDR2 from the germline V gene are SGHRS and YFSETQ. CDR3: CASSSQGHTEAFF. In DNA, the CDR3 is TGCGCCAGCAGCTCACAGGGGCACACTGAAGCTTTCTTT.

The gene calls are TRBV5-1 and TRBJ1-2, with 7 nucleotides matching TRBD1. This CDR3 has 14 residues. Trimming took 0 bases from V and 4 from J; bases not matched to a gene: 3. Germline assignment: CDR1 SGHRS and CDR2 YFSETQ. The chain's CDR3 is CASSLDRGSYGYTF. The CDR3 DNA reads TGCGCCAGCAGCTTGGACAGGGGTAGCTATGGCTACACCTTC.

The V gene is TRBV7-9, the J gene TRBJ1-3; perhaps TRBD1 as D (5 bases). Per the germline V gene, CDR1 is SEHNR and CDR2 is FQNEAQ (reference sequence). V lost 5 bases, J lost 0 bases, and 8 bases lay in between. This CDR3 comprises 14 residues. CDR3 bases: TGTGCCAGCAGCCTGACAGTCTCTGGAAACACCATATATTTT. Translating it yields CASSLTVSGNTIYF.

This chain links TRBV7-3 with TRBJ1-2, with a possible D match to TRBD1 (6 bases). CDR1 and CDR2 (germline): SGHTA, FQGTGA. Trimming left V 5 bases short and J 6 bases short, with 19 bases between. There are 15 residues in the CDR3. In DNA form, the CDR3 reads TGTGCCAGCAGCCAGGCCGGGACACTCGGCGATGGCTACACCTTC. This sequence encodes CASSQAGTLGDGYTF.

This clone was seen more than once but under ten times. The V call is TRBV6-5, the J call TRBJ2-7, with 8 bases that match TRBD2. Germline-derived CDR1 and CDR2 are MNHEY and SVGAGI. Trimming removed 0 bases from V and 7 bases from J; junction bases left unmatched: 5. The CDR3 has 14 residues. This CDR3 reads CASSYSIQRGEQYF. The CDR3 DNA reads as TGTGCCAGCAGTTACTCGATCCAGCGGGGGGAGCAGTACTTC.

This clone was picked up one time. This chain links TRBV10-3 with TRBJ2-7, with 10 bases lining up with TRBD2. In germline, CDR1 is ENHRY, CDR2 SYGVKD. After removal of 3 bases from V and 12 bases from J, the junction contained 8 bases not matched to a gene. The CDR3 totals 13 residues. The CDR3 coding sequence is TGTGCCATCAGTGACCAGACTAGCGGGTTCCGGTACTTC. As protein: CAISDQTSGFRYF.

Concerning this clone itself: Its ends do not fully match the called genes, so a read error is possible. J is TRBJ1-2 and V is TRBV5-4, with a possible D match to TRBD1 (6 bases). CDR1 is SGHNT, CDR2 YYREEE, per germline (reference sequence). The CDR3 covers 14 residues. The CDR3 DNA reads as TGTGCCAGCACCTTGGGGGGCGCGGGCTATGGCTACACCTTC. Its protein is CASTLGGAGYGYTF.

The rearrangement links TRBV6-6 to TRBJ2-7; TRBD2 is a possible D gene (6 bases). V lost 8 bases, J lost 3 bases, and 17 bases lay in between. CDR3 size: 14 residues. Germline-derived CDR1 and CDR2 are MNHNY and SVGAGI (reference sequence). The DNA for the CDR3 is TGTGCCAGCCAAAGGTCCTCGGGGGACTACGAGCAGTACTTC. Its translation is CASQRSSGDYEQYF.

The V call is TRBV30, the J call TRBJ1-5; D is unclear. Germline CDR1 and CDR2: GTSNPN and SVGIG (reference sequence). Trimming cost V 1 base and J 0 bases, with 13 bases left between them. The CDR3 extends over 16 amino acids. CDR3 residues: CAWSASGVNSNQPQHF. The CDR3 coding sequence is TGTGCCTGGAGTGCCTCCGGGGTCAATAGCAATCAGCCCCAGCATTTT.

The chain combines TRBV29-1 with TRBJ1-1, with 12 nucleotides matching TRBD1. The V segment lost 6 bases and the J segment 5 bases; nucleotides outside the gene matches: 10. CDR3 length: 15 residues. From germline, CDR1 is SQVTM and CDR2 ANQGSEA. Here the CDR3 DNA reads TGCAGCGTCCGGGGACAGGGGGCTTTTTCAACTGAAGCTTTCTTT. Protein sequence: CSVRGQGAFSTEAFF.

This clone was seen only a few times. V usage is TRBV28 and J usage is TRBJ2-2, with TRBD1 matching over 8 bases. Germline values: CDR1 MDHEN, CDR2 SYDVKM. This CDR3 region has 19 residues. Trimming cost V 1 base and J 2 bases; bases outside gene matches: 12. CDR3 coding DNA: TGTGCCAGCAGTTTATTTGACAGGGGAATATCCGCAAACACCGGGGAGCTGTTTTTT. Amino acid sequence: CASSLFDRGISANTGELFF.

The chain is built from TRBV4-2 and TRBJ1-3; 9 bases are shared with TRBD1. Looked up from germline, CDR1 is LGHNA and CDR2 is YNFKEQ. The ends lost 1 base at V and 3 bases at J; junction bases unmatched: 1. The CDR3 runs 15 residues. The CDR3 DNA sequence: TGTGCCAGCAGCCAAGGGACAGGGGTTGGAAACACCATATATTTT. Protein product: CASSQGTGVGNTIYF.

The CDR3 sequence: CASSLAPGYGYTF. Written as DNA, the CDR3 is TGTGCCAGCAGCTTAGCTCCAGGCTATGGCTACACCTTC. The chain recombines TRBV7-2 with TRBJ1-2; D unclear. This CDR3 contains 13 residues. CDR1 and CDR2 (germline): SGHTA, FQGNSA. V was cut by 0 bases and J by 4 bases, with 6 bases left in between. The variable domain in full, with the rest retrieved from reference TRBV7-2 and TRBJ1-2, is GAGVSQSPSNKVTEKGKDVELRCDPISGHTALYWYRQSLGQGLEFLIYFQGNSAPDKSGLPSDRFSAERTGGSVSTLTIQRTQQEDSAVYLCASSLAPGYGYTFGSGTRLTVV.

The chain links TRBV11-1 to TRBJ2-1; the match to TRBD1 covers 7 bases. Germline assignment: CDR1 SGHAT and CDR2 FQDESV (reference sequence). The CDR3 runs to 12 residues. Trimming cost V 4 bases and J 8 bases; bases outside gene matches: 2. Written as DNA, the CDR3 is TGTGCCAGCAGCTACAGGGGCCATGAGCAGTTCTTC. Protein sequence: CASSYRGHEQFF.

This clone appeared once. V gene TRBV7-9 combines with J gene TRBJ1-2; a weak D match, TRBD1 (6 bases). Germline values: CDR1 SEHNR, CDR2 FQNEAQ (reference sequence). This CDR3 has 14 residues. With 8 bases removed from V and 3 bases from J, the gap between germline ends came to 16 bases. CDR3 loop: CASSLGGRDYGYTF. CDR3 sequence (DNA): TGTGCCAGCTCACTCGGGGGGCGTGACTATGGCTACACCTTC. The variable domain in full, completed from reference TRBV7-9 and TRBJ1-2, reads DTGVSQNPRHKITKRGQNVTFRCDPISEHNRLYWYRQTLGQGPEFLTYFQNEAQLEKSRLLSDRFSAERPKGSFSTLEIQRTEQGDSAMYLCASSLGGRDYGYTFGSGTRLTVV.